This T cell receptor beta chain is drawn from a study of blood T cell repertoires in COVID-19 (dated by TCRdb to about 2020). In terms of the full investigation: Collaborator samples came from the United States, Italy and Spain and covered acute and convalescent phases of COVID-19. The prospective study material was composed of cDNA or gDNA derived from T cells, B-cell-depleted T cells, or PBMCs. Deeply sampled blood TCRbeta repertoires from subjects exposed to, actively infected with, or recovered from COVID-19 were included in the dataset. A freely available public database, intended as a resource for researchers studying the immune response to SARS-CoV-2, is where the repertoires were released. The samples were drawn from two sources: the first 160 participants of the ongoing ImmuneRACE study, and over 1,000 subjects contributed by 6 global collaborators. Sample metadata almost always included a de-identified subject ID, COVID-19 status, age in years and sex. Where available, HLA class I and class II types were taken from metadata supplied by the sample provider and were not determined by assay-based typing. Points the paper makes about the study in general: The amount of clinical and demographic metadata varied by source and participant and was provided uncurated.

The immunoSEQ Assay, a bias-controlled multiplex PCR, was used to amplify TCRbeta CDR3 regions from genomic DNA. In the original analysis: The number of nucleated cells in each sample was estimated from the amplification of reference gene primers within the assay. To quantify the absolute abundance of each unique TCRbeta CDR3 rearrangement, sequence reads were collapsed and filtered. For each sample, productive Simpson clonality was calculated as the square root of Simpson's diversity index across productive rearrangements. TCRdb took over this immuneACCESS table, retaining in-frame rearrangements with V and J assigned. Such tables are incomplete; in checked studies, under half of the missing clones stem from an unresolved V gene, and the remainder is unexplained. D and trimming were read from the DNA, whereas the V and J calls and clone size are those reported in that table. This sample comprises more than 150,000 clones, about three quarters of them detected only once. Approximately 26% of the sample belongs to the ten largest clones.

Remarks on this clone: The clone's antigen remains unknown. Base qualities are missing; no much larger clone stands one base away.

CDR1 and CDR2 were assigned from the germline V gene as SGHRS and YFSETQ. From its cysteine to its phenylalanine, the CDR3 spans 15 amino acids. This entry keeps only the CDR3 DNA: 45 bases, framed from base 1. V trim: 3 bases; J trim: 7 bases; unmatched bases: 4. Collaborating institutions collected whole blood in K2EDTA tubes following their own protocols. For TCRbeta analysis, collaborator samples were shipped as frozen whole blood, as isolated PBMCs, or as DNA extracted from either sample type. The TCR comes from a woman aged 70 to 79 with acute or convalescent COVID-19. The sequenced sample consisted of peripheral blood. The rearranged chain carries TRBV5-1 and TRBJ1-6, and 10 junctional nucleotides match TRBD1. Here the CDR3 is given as CASSSRTGGNSPLHF. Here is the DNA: TGCGCCAGCAGCTCGAGGACAGGGGGGAATTCACCCCTCCACTTT.